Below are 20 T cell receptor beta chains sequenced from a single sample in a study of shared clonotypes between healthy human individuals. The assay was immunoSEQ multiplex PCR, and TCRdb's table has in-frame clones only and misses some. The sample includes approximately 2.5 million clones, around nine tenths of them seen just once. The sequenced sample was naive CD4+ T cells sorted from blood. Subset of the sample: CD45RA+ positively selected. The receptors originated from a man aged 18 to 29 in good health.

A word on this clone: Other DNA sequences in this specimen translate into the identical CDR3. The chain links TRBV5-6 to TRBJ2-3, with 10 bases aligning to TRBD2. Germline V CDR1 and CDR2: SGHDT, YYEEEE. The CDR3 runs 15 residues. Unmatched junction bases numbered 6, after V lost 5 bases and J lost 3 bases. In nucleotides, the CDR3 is TGTGCCAGCAGTAGACTAGCGGGCTTGACAGATACGCAGTATTTT. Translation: CASSRLAGLTDTQYF.

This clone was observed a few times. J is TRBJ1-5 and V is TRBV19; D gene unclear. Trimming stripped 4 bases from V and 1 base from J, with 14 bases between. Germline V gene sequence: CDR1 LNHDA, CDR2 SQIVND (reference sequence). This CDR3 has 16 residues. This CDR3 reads CASSSPWEVSNQPQHF. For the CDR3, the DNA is TGTGCCAGTAGTAGTCCATGGGAAGTGAGCAATCAGCCCCAGCATTTT.

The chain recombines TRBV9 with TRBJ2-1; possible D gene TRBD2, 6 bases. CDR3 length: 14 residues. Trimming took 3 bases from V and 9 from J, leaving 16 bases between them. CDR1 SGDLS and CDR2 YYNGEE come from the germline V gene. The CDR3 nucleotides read TGTGCCAGCAGCGCCCAGGCTAGCGCCGCTGAGCAGTTCTTC. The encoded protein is CASSAQASAAEQFF.

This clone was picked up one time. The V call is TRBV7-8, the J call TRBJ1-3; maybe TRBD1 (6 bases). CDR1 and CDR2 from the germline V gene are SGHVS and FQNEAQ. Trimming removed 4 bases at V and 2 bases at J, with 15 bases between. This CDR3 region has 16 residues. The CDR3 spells CASSWADSRAGNTIYF. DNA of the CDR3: TGTGCCAGCAGCTGGGCGGACAGTCGTGCTGGAAACACCATATATTTT.

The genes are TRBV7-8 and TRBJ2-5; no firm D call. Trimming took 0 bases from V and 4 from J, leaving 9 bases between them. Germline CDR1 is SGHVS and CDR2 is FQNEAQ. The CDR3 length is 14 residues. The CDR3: CASSLAGRSETQYF. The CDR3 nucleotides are TGTGCCAGCAGCTTAGCCGGGCGGTCAGAGACCCAGTACTTC.

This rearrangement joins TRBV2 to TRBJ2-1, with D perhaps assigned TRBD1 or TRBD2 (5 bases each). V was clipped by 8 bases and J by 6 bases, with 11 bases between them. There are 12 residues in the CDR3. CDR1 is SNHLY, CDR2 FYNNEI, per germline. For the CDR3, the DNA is TGTGCCAGCCGGGACGATGGCAATGAGCAGTTCTTC. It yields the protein CASRDDGNEQFF.

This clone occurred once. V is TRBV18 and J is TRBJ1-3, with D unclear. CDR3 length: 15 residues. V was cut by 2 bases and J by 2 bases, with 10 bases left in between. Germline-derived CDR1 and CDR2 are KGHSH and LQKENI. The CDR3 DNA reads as TGTGCCAGCTCACCAGCAAGGACGGCTGGAAACACCATATATTTT. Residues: CASSPARTAGNTIYF.

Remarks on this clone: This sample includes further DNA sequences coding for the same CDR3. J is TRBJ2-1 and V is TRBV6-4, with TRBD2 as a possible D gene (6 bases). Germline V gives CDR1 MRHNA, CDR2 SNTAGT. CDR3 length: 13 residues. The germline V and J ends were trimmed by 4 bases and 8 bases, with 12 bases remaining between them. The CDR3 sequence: CASSAQGGDEQFF. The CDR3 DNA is TGTGCCAGCAGTGCCCAGGGCGGGGATGAGCAGTTCTTC.

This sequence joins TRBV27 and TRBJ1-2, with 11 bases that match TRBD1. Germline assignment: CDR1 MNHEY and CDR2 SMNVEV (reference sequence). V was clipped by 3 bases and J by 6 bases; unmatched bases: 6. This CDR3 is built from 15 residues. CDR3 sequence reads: CASSFLGQGANGYTF. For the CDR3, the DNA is TGTGCCAGCAGTTTCTTAGGACAGGGGGCTAATGGCTACACCTTC.

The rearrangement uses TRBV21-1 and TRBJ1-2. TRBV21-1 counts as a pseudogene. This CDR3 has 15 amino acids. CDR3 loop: CASSNERGAVYGYTF. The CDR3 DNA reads TGTGCCAGCAGCAATGAGAGGGGGGCGGTTTATGGCTACACCTTC.

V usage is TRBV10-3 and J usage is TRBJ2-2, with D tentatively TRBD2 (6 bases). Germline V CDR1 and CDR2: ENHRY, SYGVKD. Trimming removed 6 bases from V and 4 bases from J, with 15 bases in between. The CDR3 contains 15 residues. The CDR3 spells CAIRAAGSGTGELFF. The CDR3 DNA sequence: TGTGCCATCAGGGCCGCGGGGAGTGGCACCGGGGAGCTGTTTTTT.

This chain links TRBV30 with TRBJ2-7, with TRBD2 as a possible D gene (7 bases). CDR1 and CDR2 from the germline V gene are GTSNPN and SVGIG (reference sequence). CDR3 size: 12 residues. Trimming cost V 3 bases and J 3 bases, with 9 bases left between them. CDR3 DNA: TGTGCCTGGAGAGGGGGGGGCTACGAGCAGTACTTC. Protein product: CAWRGGGYEQYF. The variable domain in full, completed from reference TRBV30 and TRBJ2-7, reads SQTIHQWPATLVQPVGSPLSLECTVEGTSNPNLYWYRQAAGRGLQLLFYSVGIGQISSEVPQNLSASRPQDRQFILSSKKLLLSDSGFYLCAWRGGGYEQYFGPGTRLTVT.

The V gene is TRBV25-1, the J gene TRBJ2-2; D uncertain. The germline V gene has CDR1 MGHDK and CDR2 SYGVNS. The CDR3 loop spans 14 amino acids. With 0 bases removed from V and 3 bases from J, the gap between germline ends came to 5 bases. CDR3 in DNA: TGTGCCAGCAGTGAATATGGGTACACCGGGGAGCTGTTTTTT. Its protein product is CASSEYGYTGELFF.

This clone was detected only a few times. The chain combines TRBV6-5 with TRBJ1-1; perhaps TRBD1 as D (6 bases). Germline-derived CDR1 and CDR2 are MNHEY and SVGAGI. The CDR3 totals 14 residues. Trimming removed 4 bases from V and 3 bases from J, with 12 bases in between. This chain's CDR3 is CASSLGSGDTEAFF. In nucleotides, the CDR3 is TGTGCCAGCAGTTTGGGTTCAGGGGACACTGAAGCTTTCTTT.

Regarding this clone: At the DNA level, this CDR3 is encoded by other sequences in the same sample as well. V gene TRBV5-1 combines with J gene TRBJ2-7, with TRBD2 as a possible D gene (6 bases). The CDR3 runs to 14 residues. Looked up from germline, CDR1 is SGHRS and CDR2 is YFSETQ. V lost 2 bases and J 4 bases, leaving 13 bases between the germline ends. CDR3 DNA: TGCGCCAGCAGCTTAGGAGGGCTTGAGTACGAGCAGTACTTC. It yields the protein CASSLGGLEYEQYF.

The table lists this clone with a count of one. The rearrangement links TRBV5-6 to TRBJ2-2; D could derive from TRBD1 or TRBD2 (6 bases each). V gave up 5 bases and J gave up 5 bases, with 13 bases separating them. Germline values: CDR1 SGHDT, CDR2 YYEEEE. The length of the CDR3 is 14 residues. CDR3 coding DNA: TGTGCCAGCAGACATACAGGGACTACCGGGGAGCTGTTTTTT. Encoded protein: CASRHTGTTGELFF.

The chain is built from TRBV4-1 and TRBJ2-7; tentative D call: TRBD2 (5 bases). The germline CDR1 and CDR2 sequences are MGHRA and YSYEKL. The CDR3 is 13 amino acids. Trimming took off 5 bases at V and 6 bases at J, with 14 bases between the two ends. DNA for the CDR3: TGCGCCAGCAGCGCCCAACGAGGGTTCGAGCAGTACTTC. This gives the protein CASSAQRGFEQYF.

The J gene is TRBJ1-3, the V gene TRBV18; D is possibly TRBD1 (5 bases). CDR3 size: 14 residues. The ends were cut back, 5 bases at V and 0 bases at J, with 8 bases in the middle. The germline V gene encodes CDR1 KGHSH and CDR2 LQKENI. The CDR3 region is CASSGGPSGNTIYF. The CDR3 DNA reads TGTGCCAGCTCAGGGGGTCCCTCTGGAAACACCATATATTTT.

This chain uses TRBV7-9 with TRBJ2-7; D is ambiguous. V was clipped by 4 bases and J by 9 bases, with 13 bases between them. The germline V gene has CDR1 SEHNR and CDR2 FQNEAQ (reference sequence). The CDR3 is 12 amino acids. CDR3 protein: CASSSDLAWQYF. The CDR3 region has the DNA TGTGCCAGCAGCTCTGACTTAGCCTGGCAGTACTTC.

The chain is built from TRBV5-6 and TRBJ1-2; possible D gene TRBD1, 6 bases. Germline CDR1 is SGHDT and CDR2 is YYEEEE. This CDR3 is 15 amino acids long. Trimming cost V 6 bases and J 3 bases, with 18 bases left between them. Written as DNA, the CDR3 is TGTGCCAGCAACCCCGGGGACACTTGGGACTATGGCTACACCTTC. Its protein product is CASNPGDTWDYGYTF. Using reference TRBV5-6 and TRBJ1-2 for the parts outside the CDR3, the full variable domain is DAGVTQSPTHLIKTRGQQVTLRCSPKSGHDTVSWYQQALGQGPQFIFQYYEEEERQRGNFPDRFSGHQFPNYSSELNVNALLLGDSALYLCASNPGDTWDYGYTFGSGTRLTVV.